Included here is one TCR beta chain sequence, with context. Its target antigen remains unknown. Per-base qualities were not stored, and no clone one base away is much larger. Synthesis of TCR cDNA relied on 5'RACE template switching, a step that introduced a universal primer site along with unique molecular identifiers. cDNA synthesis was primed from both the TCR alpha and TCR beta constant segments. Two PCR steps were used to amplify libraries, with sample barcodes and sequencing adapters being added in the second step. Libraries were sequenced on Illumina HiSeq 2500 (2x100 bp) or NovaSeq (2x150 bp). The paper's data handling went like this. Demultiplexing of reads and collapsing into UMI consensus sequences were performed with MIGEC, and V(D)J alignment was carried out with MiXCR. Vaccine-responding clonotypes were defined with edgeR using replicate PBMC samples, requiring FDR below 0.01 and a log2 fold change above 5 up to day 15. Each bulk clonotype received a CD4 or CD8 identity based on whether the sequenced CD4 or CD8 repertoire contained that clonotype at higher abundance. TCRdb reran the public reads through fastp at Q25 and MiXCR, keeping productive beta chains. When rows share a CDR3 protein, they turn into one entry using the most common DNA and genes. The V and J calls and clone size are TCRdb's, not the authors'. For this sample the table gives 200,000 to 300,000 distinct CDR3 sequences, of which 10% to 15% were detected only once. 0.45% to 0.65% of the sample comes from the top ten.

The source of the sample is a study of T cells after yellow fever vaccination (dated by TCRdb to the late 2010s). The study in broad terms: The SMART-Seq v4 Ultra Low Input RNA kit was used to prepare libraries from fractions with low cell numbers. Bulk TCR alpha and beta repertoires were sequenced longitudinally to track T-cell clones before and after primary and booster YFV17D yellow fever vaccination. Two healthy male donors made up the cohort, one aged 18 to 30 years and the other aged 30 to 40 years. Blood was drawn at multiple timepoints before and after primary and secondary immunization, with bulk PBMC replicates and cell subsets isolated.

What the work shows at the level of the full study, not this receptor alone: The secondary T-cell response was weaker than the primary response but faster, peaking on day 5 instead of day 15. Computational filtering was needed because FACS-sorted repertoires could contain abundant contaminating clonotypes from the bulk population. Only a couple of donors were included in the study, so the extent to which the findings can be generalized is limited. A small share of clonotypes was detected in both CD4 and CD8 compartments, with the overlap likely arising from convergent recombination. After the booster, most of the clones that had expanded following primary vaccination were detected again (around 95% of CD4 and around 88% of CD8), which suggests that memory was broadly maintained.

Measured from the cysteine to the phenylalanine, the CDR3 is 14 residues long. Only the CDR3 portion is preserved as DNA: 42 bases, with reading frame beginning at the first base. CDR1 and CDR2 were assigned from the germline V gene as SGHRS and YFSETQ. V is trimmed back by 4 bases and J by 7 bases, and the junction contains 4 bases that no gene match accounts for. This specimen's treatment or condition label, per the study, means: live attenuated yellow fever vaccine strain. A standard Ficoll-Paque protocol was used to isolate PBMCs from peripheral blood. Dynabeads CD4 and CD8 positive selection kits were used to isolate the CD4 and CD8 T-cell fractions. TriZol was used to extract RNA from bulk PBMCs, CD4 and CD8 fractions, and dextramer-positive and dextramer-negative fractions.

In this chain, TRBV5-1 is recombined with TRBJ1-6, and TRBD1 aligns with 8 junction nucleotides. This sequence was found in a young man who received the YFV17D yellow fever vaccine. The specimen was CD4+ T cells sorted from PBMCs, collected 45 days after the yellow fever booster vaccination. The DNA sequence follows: TGCGCCAGCAGCGGACAGGGATTCAATTCACCCCTCCACTTT. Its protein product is CASSGQGFNSPLHF.